The clone carrying this T cell receptor beta chain occurred many times. As yet, its antigen is unknown. Time point reported: pre-sensitization, week 0. The treatment denotes: therapeutic diphenylcyclopropenone sensitization with weekly scalp DPC. Researchers sampled blood before each patch test went on. The data were obtained in a study of human T cells and chemical hapten exposure. Study results and limitations: PT1 expanded TCR counts and patch test score were linked, and their correlation was positive.

This CDR3 has 16 amino acids. The junction had 9 bases not matched to a gene; V was cut back by 6 bases and J by 4 bases. CDR1 and CDR2 (germline): MNHNY, SVGAGI (reference sequence). TCRdb re-called the RACE reads with MiXCR, one entry per CDR3 protein. Of a few hundred thousand distinct CDR3 sequences listed, around 5.5% were seen once; the top ten hold about 8.7%. This rearrangement joins TRBV6-6 to TRBJ2-1, with 10 bases fitting TRBD2. This TCR derives from a woman between 18 and 29 years old with alopecia areata. Some clones in this sample may be carry-over from other donors' samples. Sequencing used whole blood, obtained in connection with sensitization to the hapten diphenylcyclopropenone (DPC). The CDR3 sequence: CASSSGGSGGYNEQFF. For the CDR3, the DNA is TGTGCCAGCAGCTCAGGTGGTAGCGGGGGGTACAATGAGCAGTTCTTC.